This TCR beta chain was recorded in a study of blood T cell repertoires in COVID-19. Study details: Samples taken during acute and convalescent COVID-19 were collected in the United States, Italy and Spain. Nucleic acid was either cDNA or gDNA, and it came from T cells, B-cell-depleted T cells, or PBMCs.

Germline loops: CDR1 KGHDR, CDR2 SFDVKD. Losses at the gene ends were 4 bases for V and 9 bases for J; bases not matched to a gene: 5. The CDR3 loop spans 14 amino acids. Original data processing: From reference gene primer amplification, estimates of nucleated cell counts were derived. The table came from immunoSEQ multiplex PCR; TCRdb's copy has only in-frame clones and leaves some out. The D gene and trimming were derived from the DNA, and the V and J assignments and clone size from that table. The profile shows over 110,000 clones, more than 65% of them singletons. In this sample, this clone turned up once.

This chain connects TRBV24-1 to TRBJ2-4; 10 nucleotides line up with TRBD1. This TCR derives from a man in his 60s with active or convalescent COVID-19. The sequenced material came from peripheral blood. The CDR3 loop is CATSDTGQGGIQYF. CDR3 sequence (DNA): TGTGCCACCAGTGACACCGGACAGGGGGGCATTCAGTACTTC.